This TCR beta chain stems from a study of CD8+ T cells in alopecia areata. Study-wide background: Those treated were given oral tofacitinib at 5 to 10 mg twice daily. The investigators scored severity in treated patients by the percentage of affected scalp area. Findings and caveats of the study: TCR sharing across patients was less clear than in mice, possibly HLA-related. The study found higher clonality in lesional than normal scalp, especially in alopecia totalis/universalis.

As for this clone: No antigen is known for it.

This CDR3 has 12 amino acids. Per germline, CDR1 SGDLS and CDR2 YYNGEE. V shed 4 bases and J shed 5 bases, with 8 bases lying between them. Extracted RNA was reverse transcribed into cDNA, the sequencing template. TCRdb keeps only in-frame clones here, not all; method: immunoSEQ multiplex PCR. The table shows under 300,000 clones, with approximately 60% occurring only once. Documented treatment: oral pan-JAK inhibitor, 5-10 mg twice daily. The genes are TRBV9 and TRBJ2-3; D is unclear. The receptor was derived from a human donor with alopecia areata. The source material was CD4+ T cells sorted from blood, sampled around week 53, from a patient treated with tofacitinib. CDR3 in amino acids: CASSPLEDTQYF. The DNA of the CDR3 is TGTGCCAGCAGCCCCCTAGAAGATACGCAGTATTTT.